A selection of T cell receptor beta chains follows, all from one sample in a study of technical replicates of blood from several donors. Sequencing was performed with immunoSEQ multiplex PCR; in TCRdb, only in-frame clones are kept and a portion is missing. Here the sample spans about 75,000 clones, around 97% being singletons. Sequenced sample: T cells isolated from PBMCs. Every receptor here comes from a human donor in good health. Both conserved end residues are part of each CDR3. The D gene is left open where the match is weak. Expanded clones are given a class, and other clones once, few, many or no size at all.

v_call	j_call	clone_size	d_call	cdr3_aa	cdr3_nt
TRBV5-1	TRBJ2-1	.	TRBD1	CASSLPGTGGYSFF	TGCGCCAGCAGCTTGCCCGGGACAGGGGGCTATTCGTTCTTC
TRBV25-1	TRBJ1-6	once	.	CASSERGGAYNSPLHF	TGTGCCAGCAGTGAAAGGGGGGGGGCTTATAATTCACCCCTCCACTTT
TRBV6-5	TRBJ2-2	.	TRBD1	CASSRQGNTGELFF	TGTGCCAGCAGTCGACAGGGGAACACCGGGGAGCTGTTTTTT
TRBV6-5	TRBJ2-1	.	TRBD2	CASNLAGLGGNEQFF	TGTGCCAGCAATCTAGCGGGACTCGGGGGAAATGAGCAGTTCTTC
TRBV6-1	TRBJ1-2	.	TRBD1	CASSEDRGHGGYTF	TGTGCCAGCAGTGAAGACAGGGGGCATGGTGGCTACACCTTC
TRBV2	TRBJ2-7	.	.	CASSSPGASYEQYF	TGTGCCAGCAGCTCCCCAGGCGCGAGCTACGAGCAGTACTTC
TRBV12-5	TRBJ1-1	.	TRBD1	CASLALGQSTEAFF	TGTGCTAGTTTAGCCCTGGGACAGAGCACTGAAGCTTTCTTT
TRBV7-2	TRBJ2-5	.	.	CASSLSGQETQYF	TGTGCCAGCAGCTTATCAGGGCAAGAGACCCAGTACTTC
TRBV6-1	TRBJ2-5	.	.	CASSELFRAAEKTQYF	TGTGCCAGCAGTGAATTGTTTCGGGCAGCGGAGAAGACCCAGTACTTC
TRBV10-3	TRBJ1-5	.	.	CAISDPQGQPQHF	TGTGCCATCAGTGATCCTCAGGGCCAGCCCCAGCATTTT
TRBV11-3	TRBJ2-1	.	.	CASSQSTGVGRLYYNEQFF	TGTGCCAGCAGCCAATCGACAGGGGTCGGGAGGCTATATTACAATGAGCAGTTCTTC
TRBV30	TRBJ1-3	.	.	CASDRVNSGNTIYF	TGTGCCTCGGACAGAGTCAACTCTGGAAACACCATATATTTT
TRBV5-5	TRBJ1-2	.	.	CASSLSDRPHTF	TGTGCCAGCAGCTTGTCCGACAGGCCCCACACCTTC
TRBV5-5	TRBJ2-7	.	TRBD1	CASSFGLSFGAFRGPYEQYF	TGTGCCAGCAGCTTTGGGTTGTCCTTCGGTGCATTTAGGGGGCCCTACGAGCAGTACTTC
TRBV5-1	TRBJ1-2	once	.	CASSTGTGDYGYTF	TGCGCCAGCAGCACAGGGACGGGTGACTATGGCTACACCTTC
TRBV28	TRBJ2-2	.	TRBD1	CASSRTGGGFGELFF	TGTGCCAGCAGTAGGACAGGCGGAGGCTTCGGGGAGCTGTTTTTT
TRBV4-1	TRBJ2-7	.	TRBD1	CASRRTGSPYEQYF	TGCGCCAGCAGACGGACAGGGTCCCCCTACGAGCAGTACTTC
TRBV5-6	TRBJ1-3	.	.	CASSLLAGNTIYF	TGTGCCAGCAGCTTGCTCGCGGGAAACACCATATATTTT
TRBV29-1	TRBJ1-1	.	TRBD1	CSVQGAVTEAFF	TGCAGCGTTCAGGGGGCGGTCACTGAAGCTTTCTTT
TRBV28	TRBJ1-5	.	.	CASSFLPPQHF	TGTGCCAGCAGTTTCCTTCCCCCCCAGCATTTT
TRBV5-1	TRBJ1-6	.	.	CASSLQGPGNSPLHF	TGCGCCAGCAGCTTACAGGGCCCCGGTAATTCACCCCTCCACTTT
TRBV5-1	TRBJ2-7	.	TRBD2	CASSLVGTSGVLYEQYF	TGCGCCAGCAGCTTGGTGGGGACTAGCGGGGTCCTATACGAGCAGTACTTC
TRBV7-6	TRBJ2-4	.	TRBD1	CASSPNRGLSNIQYF	TGTGCCAGCAGCCCAAACAGGGGGCTGTCGAACATTCAGTACTTC
TRBV28	TRBJ2-7	.	TRBD1	CASRGAGQGYYEQYF	TGTGCCAGCAGGGGGGCGGGACAGGGGTACTACGAGCAGTACTTC
TRBV5-1	TRBJ2-7	.	TRBD2	CASSILAGGPDEQYF	TGCGCCAGCAGCATATTAGCGGGAGGGCCTGACGAGCAGTACTTC
TRBV30	TRBJ1-2	.	TRBD1	CAWSGTGRGAYGYTF	TGTGCCTGGAGTGGGACAGGGAGGGGGGCCTATGGCTACACCTTC
TRBV4-1	TRBJ2-5	.	.	CASSQSGLSNIGQETQYF	TGCGCCAGCAGCCAATCCGGACTATCTAATATTGGGCAAGAGACCCAGTACTTC
TRBV7-9	TRBJ1-3	once	.	CASSGHRDTGNTIYF	TGTGCCAGCAGCGGCCACAGGGACACTGGAAACACCATATATTTT
TRBV7-9	TRBJ2-3	.	.	CASSLALGETYTDTQYF	TGTGCCAGCAGCTTAGCGCTCGGAGAGACTTACACAGATACGCAGTATTTT
TRBV6-5	TRBJ2-7	.	TRBD1	CASSGQGVLNYEQYF	TGTGCCAGCAGTGGACAGGGGGTTTTAAACTACGAGCAGTACTTC
TRBV2	TRBJ1-4	.	.	CASLDRRNEKLFF	TGTGCCAGCTTAGACAGGCGTAATGAAAAACTGTTTTTT
TRBV4-1	TRBJ1-2	.	.	CASSQVERGFYGYTF	TGCGCCAGCAGCCAAGTCGAAAGGGGCTTCTATGGCTACACCTTC
TRBV9	TRBJ1-1	.	.	CASSVGGDTEAFF	TGTGCCAGCAGCGTAGGGGGGGACACTGAAGCTTTCTTT
TRBV9	TRBJ2-1	.	TRBD2	CASSVLVLAGNEQFF	TGTGCCAGCAGCGTATTGGTACTAGCGGGCAATGAGCAGTTCTTC
TRBV6-1	TRBJ2-7	.	TRBD1	CASSPLGQGSDEQYF	TGTGCCAGCAGTCCACTGGGACAGGGTAGCGACGAGCAGTACTTC
TRBV2	TRBJ2-2	.	.	CASSEDTFDGELFF	TGTGCCAGCAGTGAGGACACTTTCGACGGGGAGCTGTTTTTT
TRBV6-6	TRBJ1-5	.	.	CASSADSVQPQHF	TGTGCCAGCAGCGCCGACAGTGTTCAGCCCCAGCATTTT
TRBV12-5	TRBJ2-1	.	TRBD2	CASGLTPSGYNEQFF	TGTGCTAGTGGTTTGACCCCTAGCGGGTACAATGAGCAGTTCTTC
TRBV28	TRBJ2-7	.	.	CASSLPVVYEQYF	TGTGCCAGCAGTTTACCGGTGGTCTACGAGCAGTACTTC
TRBV6-6	TRBJ1-5	once	.	CASSEGRVGQPQHF	TGTGCCAGCAGTGAGGGCCGCGTAGGTCAGCCCCAGCATTTT
TRBV14	TRBJ1-1	few	.	CASSPSNTEAFF	TGTGCCAGCAGCCCATCAAACACTGAAGCTTTCTTT
TRBV6-5	TRBJ2-1	.	TRBD1	CASSPRDRVGYEQFF	TGTGCCAGCAGTCCCCGGGACAGGGTAGGCTATGAGCAGTTCTTC
TRBV11-2	TRBJ2-2	.	TRBD1	CASSWTGNTGELFF	TGTGCCAGCTCGTGGACAGGGAACACCGGGGAGCTGTTTTTT
TRBV27	TRBJ2-7	.	.	CASSWSSSYEQYF	TGTGCCAGCAGTTGGTCCAGCTCCTACGAGCAGTACTTC
TRBV27	TRBJ1-6	once	.	CASSLQMQNSPLHF	TGTGCCAGCAGTTTGCAGATGCAGAATTCACCCCTCCACTTT
TRBV27	TRBJ2-1	.	.	CASSLTGINEQFF	TGTGCCAGCAGCTTAACAGGGATCAATGAGCAGTTCTTC
TRBV5-1	TRBJ2-7	.	TRBD1	CASSLWDRGGWQYF	TGCGCCAGCAGCTTGTGGGACAGGGGAGGATGGCAGTACTTC